This T cell receptor (beta chain) was profiled in a study of response to subunit inactivated influenza vaccine (dated by TCRdb to the late 2010s). Background on the whole study: To follow how T cells responded to a trivalent subunit inactivated influenza vaccine, the researchers relied on deep quantitative profiling of the T cell receptor repertoire.

This clonotype was recorded many times. What this receptor recognizes is not known. Base qualities are missing; no much larger clone stands one base away. Overall study outcomes, separate from this receptor: According to the authors, only a limited number of new T cells may be recruited by each seasonal influenza vaccination.

V drops 3 bases and J drops 5 bases, leaving 22 bases in between. Including the terminal cysteine and phenylalanine, the CDR3 comprises 17 residues. The sequence is cut down to CDR3 DNA, 51 bases in frame from base 1. CDR1 and CDR2 are read off the germline V gene as MGHRA and YSYEKL. Preparation of the library involved RT-PCR. These reads were obtained on an Illumina HiSeq 2500. TCRdb ran its own pipeline on the public reads, namely fastp trimming at Q25 and MiXCR clone calling, and kept in-frame beta chains. Every CDR3 protein is listed once, alongside the most common genes and DNA of its rows. This sample holds hundreds of thousands of distinct CDR3 sequences; more than 11% were observed only once. Jointly, the top ten make up approximately 7% of the sample.

Here the chain combines TRBV4-1 and TRBJ1-1; the D gene is possibly TRBD1, with 5 bases matching. This clonotype was obtained from a man in his forties or fifties who received an inactivated influenza vaccine. Donor details come from another sample of the same person, matched by shared clones. Here the sequenced sample was PBMCs from blood, taken approximately 15 days before vaccination. The CDR3 region has the sequence CASSQESLGGRRTEAFF. The sequence in DNA is TGCGCCAGCAGCCAGGAATCGTTGGGGGGAAGGAGGACTGAAGCTTTCTTT.